The sample holds many counts of the clone carrying this T cell receptor (beta chain). Sequential positive selection took CD4 T cells first, then CD8 T cells. Germline-derived CDR1 and CDR2 are SGHVS and FQNEAQ. The CDR3 contains 16 residues. V shed 4 bases, J shed 2 bases, and the junction held 5 bases outside the gene matches. This specimen belongs to a study of naive and memory T cell subsets. An equimolar mix of two oligonucleotides served as the beta constant-region primer for TRBC1 and TRBC2. From the UMI-ligation and nested PCR reads, TCRdb called clonotypes with MiXCR, one entry per CDR3 protein. The sample contains about 85,000 distinct CDR3 sequences, over 10% of which appear only once.

What was sequenced was central memory CD4+ T cells from blood. The TCR was taken from a human donor in good health. V usage is TRBV7-8 and J usage is TRBJ2-2; the match to TRBD2 covers 9 bases. The chain's CDR3 is CASSSLTSGNTGELFF. The CDR3 bases are TGTGCCAGCAGCTCACTGACTAGCGGTAACACCGGGGAGCTGTTTTTT.